One sample yielded the 26 T cell receptor beta chains listed below, sequenced in a study of identical twins. A single record per CDR3 protein comes from TCRdb applying MiXCR to the 5' RACE reads. The sample has around 280,000 distinct CDR3 sequences, under 9.5% seen once; the top ten hold more than 2%. The sample was also reused in another study, on yellow fever vaccine responses in identical twins.

The sample was memory (CD45RO+) T cells sorted from blood. The receptors shown here come from a woman under 30 in good health.

This clonotype turned up a few times. This chain connects TRBV2 to TRBJ1-2; D is undetermined. Germline V gene lookup returns CDR1 SNHLY and CDR2 FYNNEI. V lost 4 bases, J lost 2 bases, and 11 bases lay in between. This CDR3 is 14 amino acids long. This CDR3 is CASSGVSQNYGYTF. In DNA form, the CDR3 reads TGTGCCAGCAGTGGGGTTTCACAGAACTATGGCTACACCTTC.

The chain recombines TRBV20-1 with TRBJ1-1; D is possibly TRBD1 (5 bases). This CDR3 has 14 amino acids. Germline CDR1 is DFQATT and CDR2 is SNEGSKA (reference sequence). The V end was cut by 1 base, the J end by 3 bases, with 12 bases between. DNA for the CDR3: TGCAGTGCTAGAGTGGCAGGGCAAGACACTGAAGCTTTCTTT. Translating gives CSARVAGQDTEAFF.

The rearrangement joins TRBV2 to TRBJ2-4; D gene uncertain. The germline gives CDR1 SNHLY, CDR2 FYNNEI. The CDR3 consists of 14 residues. V lost 8 bases, J lost 3 bases, and 14 bases lay in between. The CDR3 loop reads CASHPDGSKNIQYF. The CDR3 DNA follows: TGTGCCAGCCACCCGGACGGAAGCAAAAACATTCAGTACTTC.

The table lists this clonotype with a few counts. The V call is TRBV28, the J call TRBJ2-7; D call uncertain. CDR1 is MDHEN and CDR2 is SYDVKM in the germline V gene. The CDR3 extends over 13 amino acids. Between the trimmed V and J ends, which lost 4 bases and 3 bases, there was a span of 10 bases. The CDR3 reads CASSYPEFYEQYF. DNA of the CDR3: TGTGCCAGCAGTTATCCGGAGTTCTACGAGCAGTACTTC. Filled out from reference TRBV28 and TRBJ2-7, the complete variable domain reads DVKVTQSSRYLVKRTGEKVFLECVQDMDHENMFWYRQDPGLGLRLIYFSYDVKMKEKGDIPEGYSVSREKKERFSLILESASTNQTSMYLCASSYPEFYEQYFGPGTRLTVT.

This clonotype was picked up a small number of times. The rearrangement uses TRBV5-1 and TRBJ2-3, with D perhaps TRBD1 or TRBD2 (6 bases each). Looked up from germline, CDR1 is SGHRS and CDR2 is YFSETQ. CDR3 length: 16 residues. V lost 3 bases to trimming and J lost 0 bases, with 14 bases between them. CDR3 amino acids: CASSWGAQVSTDTQYF. CDR3 nucleotide sequence: TGCGCCAGCAGCTGGGGGGCACAGGTTAGCACAGATACGCAGTATTTT.

The genes are TRBV6-1 and TRBJ2-3; TRBD2 matches at 7 bases. This CDR3 comprises 16 residues. Per the germline V gene, CDR1 is MNHNS and CDR2 is SASEGT. Trimming took 6 bases from V and 1 from J; bases not matched to a gene: 10. This CDR3 is CASSGLGGRGTDTQYF. CDR3 nucleotides: TGTGCCAGCAGCGGCCTCGGGGGGAGGGGCACAGATACGCAGTATTTT.

This clonotype was seen repeatedly, ten times or more. This sequence joins TRBV24-1 and TRBJ2-4; tentative D call: TRBD2 (5 bases). Germline CDR1 reads KGHDR; CDR2 reads SFDVKD. This CDR3 is 17 amino acids long. Trimming removed 0 bases from V and 1 base from J, with 12 bases in between. The CDR3 sequence is CATSDLGSPGAKNIQYF. The DNA for the CDR3 is TGTGCCACCAGTGATTTGGGGAGCCCTGGGGCCAAAAACATTCAGTACTTC.

This clonotype showed up many times. The CDR3 DNA reads as TGTGCCATCAGCGACAAAGGGGGAGCGGCAGATACGCAGTATTTT. As protein: CAISDKGGAADTQYF. The J gene is TRBJ2-3, the V gene TRBV10-3, with D possibly matching TRBD1 (6 bases). This CDR3 is built from 15 residues. Trimming cost V 6 bases and J 4 bases, with 17 bases left between them. Germline assignment: CDR1 ENHRY and CDR2 SYGVKD.

This chain joins TRBV28 and TRBJ2-7; TRBD2 agrees at 7 bases. V shed 2 bases and J 1 base; nucleotides not matched to a gene: 5. CDR1 is MDHEN, CDR2 SYDVKM, per germline. This CDR3 is built from 15 residues. This chain's CDR3 is CASSLPASGSYEQYF. In DNA form, the CDR3 reads TGTGCCAGCAGTTTACCGGCTAGCGGATCCTACGAGCAGTACTTC.

The chain links TRBV6-1 to TRBJ2-1; D perhaps matches TRBD1 (5 bases). The CDR3 runs to 14 residues. CDR1 is MNHNS, CDR2 SASEGT, per germline. V was pared by 8 bases and J by 7 bases, with 18 bases between. The CDR3 DNA follows: TGTGCCAGCTCAAGGGGCGAAATTCGGAATGAGCAGTTCTTC. Protein sequence: CASSRGEIRNEQFF.

This clonotype appeared many times. This chain joins TRBV20-1 and TRBJ2-7; 7 bases map to TRBD1. The CDR3 consists of 21 residues. Germline CDR1 and CDR2: DFQATT and SNEGSKA (reference sequence). Trimming at V came to 2 bases and at J to 1 base, leaving 26 bases not matched to a gene. The CDR3 region is CSARRSPPFTDRPLWSYEQYV. Here the CDR3 DNA reads TGCAGTGCTAGACGTAGCCCCCCCTTCACGGACAGGCCTTTATGGTCCTACGAGCAGTACGTC.

In its sample, this clonotype was seen many times. The rearrangement uses TRBV7-6 and TRBJ1-5; D gene unclear. The germline CDR1 and CDR2 sequences are SGHVS and FNYEAQ. The CDR3 runs to 13 residues. The germline V and J ends were trimmed by 6 bases and 2 bases, with 8 bases remaining between them. The CDR3 loop reads CASSDIGNQPQHF. CDR3 bases: TGTGCCAGCAGTGACATAGGCAATCAGCCCCAGCATTTT.

This clonotype was counted many times. This chain uses TRBV6-1 with TRBJ1-2; TRBD1 agrees at 7 bases. J was trimmed by 2 bases and V by 5 bases; bases with no gene match: 8. In germline, CDR1 is MNHNS, CDR2 SASEGT. CDR3 length equals 15 residues. The DNA for the CDR3 is TGTGCCAGCAGTCAACGACAGGGAGTGAACTATGGCTACACCTTC. Protein product: CASSQRQGVNYGYTF.

The chain recombines TRBV4-2 with TRBJ1-3; D uncertain. With 0 bases removed from V and 0 bases from J, the gap between germline ends came to 6 bases. Germline CDR1 reads LGHNA; CDR2 reads YNFKEQ. CDR3 length: 15 amino acids. CDR3 bases: TGTGCCAGCAGCCAAGATCAAAGCTCTGGAAACACCATATATTTT. Amino acids: CASSQDQSSGNTIYF.

This clonotype has only a few counts. V gene TRBV12-3 or TRBV12-4 combines with J gene TRBJ1-6, with D perhaps TRBD1 (6 bases). CDR3 size: 16 residues. V was clipped by 6 bases and J by 6 bases, with 18 bases between them. The CDR3 here is CASRLSAGAFNSPLHF. The CDR3 nucleotides read TGTGCCAGCAGGCTGTCAGCAGGGGCTTTTAATTCACCCCTCCACTTT.

A few counts support this clonotype. This rearrangement joins TRBV7-3 to TRBJ2-1; 10 bases agree with TRBD2. After removal of 5 bases from V and 3 bases from J, the junction contained 16 bases not matched to a gene. Germline V CDR1 and CDR2: SGHTA, FQGTGA. This CDR3 is 19 amino acids long. CDR3 sequence: CASSPGGLSGRAVYNEQFF. The CDR3 nucleotides are TGTGCCAGCAGCCCAGGGGGGTTGAGCGGGAGGGCTGTCTACAATGAGCAGTTCTTC.

This chain uses TRBV5-1 with TRBJ2-1; 8 bases are a match to TRBD2. Germline CDR1 reads SGHRS; CDR2 reads YFSETQ. V dropped 0 bases and J dropped 4; count of bases not matched to a gene: 9. The CDR3 spans 17 residues. DNA of the CDR3: TGCGCCAGCAGCTTGGAATTCGTCCAGCGGGGGTACAATGAGCAGTTCTTC. It yields the protein CASSLEFVQRGYNEQFF.

Many counts were recorded for this clonotype. V and J are TRBV5-1 and TRBJ2-7; 9 positions agree with TRBD1. The CDR3 extends over 13 amino acids. In germline, CDR1 is SGHRS, CDR2 YFSETQ. The junction had 3 bases not matched to a gene; V was cut back by 1 base and J by 7 bases. The DNA for the CDR3 is TGCGCCAGCAGCTTGTACAGGGGGCAGGAGCAGTACTTC. It is translated as CASSLYRGQEQYF. The complete variable domain, with remaining parts taken from reference TRBV5-1 and TRBJ2-7, reads KAGVTQTPRYLIKTRGQQVTLSCSPISGHRSVSWYQQTPGQGLQFLFEYFSETQRNKGNFPGRFSGRQFSNSRSEMNVSTLELGDSALYLCASSLYRGQEQYFGPGTRLTVT.

Only a few counts were recorded for this clonotype. J is TRBJ1-1 and V is TRBV7-3; D call uncertain. Trimming cost V 2 bases and J 4 bases, with 8 bases left between them. This CDR3 comprises 13 residues. The germline CDR1 and CDR2 sequences are SGHTA and FQGTGA. CDR3 DNA sequence: TGTGCCAGCAGCTTATCGGTCCTCACTGAAGCTTTCTTT. Protein product: CASSLSVLTEAFF.

This clonotype has a handful of counts. This sequence joins TRBV5-1 and TRBJ2-7; 8 nucleotides align to TRBD2. Germline CDR1 is SGHRS and CDR2 is YFSETQ. Losses at the gene ends were 1 base for V and 3 bases for J; bases not matched to a gene: 27. CDR3 size: 22 residues. This CDR3 is CASSLTPPSGSGTTSMSYEQYF. DNA for the CDR3: TGCGCCAGCAGCTTGACTCCCCCTTCTGGTAGCGGGACTACCAGTATGAGCTACGAGCAGTACTTC.

There are a few counts of this clonotype. The rearrangement joins TRBV15 to TRBJ2-2; D is unclear. This CDR3 spans 12 amino acids. Between the trimmed V and J ends, which lost 5 bases and 5 bases, there was a span of 6 bases. Germline V CDR1 and CDR2: LNHNV, YYDKDF (reference sequence). The CDR3 spells CATSRRTGELFF. In DNA form, the CDR3 reads TGTGCCACCAGCCGGCGGACCGGGGAGCTGTTTTTT.

Ten or more counts support this clonotype. This rearrangement joins TRBV12-3 or TRBV12-4 to TRBJ2-1, with 11 bases lining up with TRBD2. CDR3 size: 13 residues. V was pared by 10 bases and J by 7 bases, with 6 bases of the junction left unmatched. The CDR3, as DNA: TGTGCCACCTTACTAGCGGGAGTGAATGAGCAGTTCTTC. Protein product: CATLLAGVNEQFF.

The table lists this clonotype with a few counts. Here the CDR3 DNA reads TGTGCCAGCAGCCCAACAAGGGACAGCCCCCCATACTTC. Translation gives CASSPTRDSPPYF. This sequence joins TRBV14 and TRBJ2-4; 7 nucleotides align to TRBD1. The ends lost 4 bases at V and 16 bases at J; junction bases unmatched: 13. This CDR3 is built from 13 residues. CDR1 and CDR2 from the germline V gene are SGHDN and FVKESK.

This chain links TRBV7-2 with TRBJ2-1, with a weak D call TRBD2 (5 bases). CDR1 is SGHTA, CDR2 FQGNSA, per germline. V shed 4 bases and J shed 6 bases, with 7 bases lying between them. The CDR3 loop spans 12 amino acids. CDR3 sequence: CASSSTSNEQFF. DNA of the CDR3: TGTGCCAGCAGCTCCACTAGCAATGAGCAGTTCTTC.

This clonotype occurred many times. The rearrangement links TRBV10-3 to TRBJ2-3; 7 bases are shared with TRBD1. The length of the CDR3 is 16 residues. Germline trimming cut 2 bases from V and 0 bases from J; bases unmatched to any gene: 5. Germline CDR1 ENHRY, CDR2 SYGVKD. The CDR3 is CAISENRGPSTDTQYF. The CDR3 DNA reads TGTGCCATCAGTGAGAACAGGGGCCCTAGCACAGATACGCAGTATTTT.

The chain has TRBV20-1 and TRBJ1-2; D not resolved. The CDR3 sequence is 13 residues long. CDR1 is DFQATT, CDR2 SNEGSKA, per germline (reference sequence). The ends were cut back, 0 bases at V and 8 bases at J, with 13 bases in the middle. Here the CDR3 DNA reads TGCAGTGCTAGAGATGGATGGGGTGGCGGCTACACCTTC. Protein sequence: CSARDGWGGGYTF.